Listed below are T cell receptor beta chains from one sample, sequenced in a study of shared clonotypes between healthy human individuals. Assay: immunoSEQ multiplex PCR; the TCRdb copy retains only in-frame clones and omits some. The data show roughly 1.5 million clones, approximately 98% seen once. The sequenced sample consisted of naive CD4+ T cells sorted from blood. These TCRs come from a man between 25 and 39 years old in good health. CDR3s include the opening cysteine and the closing phenylalanine or tryptophan. The order of the fields is J gene, clone size, D gene, V gene, CDR3 DNA, CDR3 protein. D genes are given only for firm matches. Not every row has a clone size; where given, it reads once, few, many or a size class.

TRBJ1-3 few TRBD1 TRBV9 TGTGCCAGCAGCCGCAGTGGGCTTGCCGGGACAGGTGGAAACACCATATATTTT CASSRSGLAGTGGNTIYF
TRBJ2-7 NA NA TRBV6-5 TGTGCCAGCAGTTCCCCTTCAGGGCCCTCGTCCTACGAGCAGTACTTC CASSSPSGPSSYEQYF
TRBJ2-1 NA TRBD2 TRBV15 TGTGCCACCAGCAGCGCGGGGTCTAGCGGGAGAAATGAGCAGTTCTTC CATSSAGSSGRNEQFF
TRBJ2-7 NA NA TRBV6-5 TGTGCCAGCAGTTTAGCCGTAGCCTACGAGCAGTACTTC CASSLAVAYEQYF
TRBJ2-1 NA NA TRBV11-2 TGTGCCAGCAGCACGTTTCTACGTACCGAGGACAATGAGCAGTTCTTC CASSTFLRTEDNEQFF
TRBJ2-5 NA NA TRBV19 TGTGCCCCTCCGCTGATGGAGACCCAGTACTTC CAPPLMETQYF
TRBJ2-7 NA TRBD2 TRBV29-1 TGCAGCGTTCGAGGGAGGGGCGACGAGCAGTACTTC CSVRGRGDEQYF
TRBJ2-7 NA NA TRBV5-4 TGTGCCAGCAGCTTGCCGGGGGGCATTACCTACGAGCAGTACTTC CASSLPGGITYEQYF
TRBJ2-7 NA NA TRBV7-9 TGTGCCAGCAGCTTAGGGGCATTCGGATACGAGCAGTACTTC CASSLGAFGYEQYF
TRBJ2-7 NA NA TRBV28 TGTGCCAGCAAAACACCGGCCTACGAGCAGTACTTC CASKTPAYEQYF
TRBJ2-2 once TRBD2 TRBV6-5 TGTGCCAGCAGTTCCACGACTAGCGGGAGGGCCGGGGAGCTGTTTTTT CASSSTTSGRAGELFF
TRBJ2-5 NA TRBD1 TRBV5-4 TGTGCCAGCAGCCGACCGGACAGGGGAAGTTTAGAGACCCAGTACTTC CASSRPDRGSLETQYF
TRBJ1-1 NA NA TRBV10-3 TGTGCCATCACCCAGGATCGGAGAGAGACTGAAGCTTTCTTT CAITQDRRETEAFF
TRBJ2-1 NA NA TRBV11-2 TGTGCCAGCAGCTTAGATAGGGGCGAGCGGGTTCCACAGTTCTTC CASSLDRGERVPQFF
TRBJ2-7 NA NA TRBV28 TGTGCCAGCGGACTATCAAGCTACGAGCAGTACTTC CASGLSSYEQYF
TRBJ2-5 NA TRBD2 TRBV4-1 TGCGCCAGCAGCCAAGATCCCACGGGAGGGCTAGTGGAGACCCAGTACTTC CASSQDPTGGLVETQYF